This entry concerns a single T cell receptor (beta chain). Its antigen is still unknown. The data belong to a study of OX40 agonist ivuxolimab in advanced cancers. Study-wide results and limits: In the expanded peripheral T cells, antigen specificity was never determined.

The investigators sampled blood at baseline, at cycle 4 day 1, and at cycle 7 day 1. Only in-frame clones appear in the TCRdb table, and some are missing; sequencing was by immunoSEQ multiplex PCR. The table includes about 7,300 clones, roughly 80% detected once. This clonotype was sampled from an adult with an advanced solid tumor such as melanoma, head and neck, liver or kidney cancer. This material consisted of CD4+ or CD8+ T cells sorted from blood, taken in a trial of the OX40 agonist ivuxolimab.

CDR3 bases: TGTGCCAGCAGTTCTATAGCGGGGGGAACCAATGAGCAGTTCTTC. This encodes CASSSIAGGTNEQFF. V and J are TRBV27 and TRBJ2-1; 10 nucleotides line up with TRBD2. The germline V gene has CDR1 MNHEY and CDR2 SMNVEV (reference sequence). V shed 4 bases, J shed 6 bases, and the junction held 6 bases outside the gene matches. CDR3 length equals 15 residues.